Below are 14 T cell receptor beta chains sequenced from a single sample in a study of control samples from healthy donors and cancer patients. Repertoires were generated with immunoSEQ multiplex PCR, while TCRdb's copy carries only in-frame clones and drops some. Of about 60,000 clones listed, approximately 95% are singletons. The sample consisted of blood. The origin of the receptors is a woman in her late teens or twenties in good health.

The DNA for the CDR3 is TGTGCCAGCAGCTTAGGGTTTGGGGGATCGCTAAACTATGGCTACACCTTC. Its translation: CASSLGFGGSLNYGYTF. The J gene is TRBJ1-2, the V gene TRBV7-9; tentative D call: TRBD1 (5 bases). Germline V gene data show CDR1 as SEHNR and CDR2 as FQNEAQ (reference sequence). V was trimmed by 1 base and J by 2 bases, leaving 17 bases between them. The CDR3 has 17 residues.

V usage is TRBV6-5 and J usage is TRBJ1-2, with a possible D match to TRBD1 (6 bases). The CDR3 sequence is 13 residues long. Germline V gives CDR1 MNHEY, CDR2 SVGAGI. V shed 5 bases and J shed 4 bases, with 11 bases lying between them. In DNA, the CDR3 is TGTGCCAGCAGTCCCTCCAGGGGCTATGGCTACACCTTC. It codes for CASSPSRGYGYTF.

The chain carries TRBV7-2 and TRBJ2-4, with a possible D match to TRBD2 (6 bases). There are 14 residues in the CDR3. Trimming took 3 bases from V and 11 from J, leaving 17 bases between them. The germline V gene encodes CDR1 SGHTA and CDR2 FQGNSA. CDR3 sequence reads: CASSFEASGPFQYF. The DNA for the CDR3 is TGTGCCAGCAGCTTTGAGGCCAGCGGGCCTTTTCAGTACTTC.

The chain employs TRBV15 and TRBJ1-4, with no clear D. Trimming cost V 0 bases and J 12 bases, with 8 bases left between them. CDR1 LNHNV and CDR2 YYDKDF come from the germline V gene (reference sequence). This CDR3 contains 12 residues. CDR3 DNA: TGTGCCACCAGCAGAGAGTTAAATCAACTGTTTTTT. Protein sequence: CATSRELNQLFF.

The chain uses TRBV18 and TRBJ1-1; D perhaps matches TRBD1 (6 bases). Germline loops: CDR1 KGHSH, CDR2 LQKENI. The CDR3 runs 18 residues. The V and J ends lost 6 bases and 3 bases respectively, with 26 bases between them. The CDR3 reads CASSPLVGGLEADTEAFF. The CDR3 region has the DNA TGTGCCAGCTCTCCGTTGGTAGGGGGTCTGGAGGCAGACACTGAAGCTTTCTTT.

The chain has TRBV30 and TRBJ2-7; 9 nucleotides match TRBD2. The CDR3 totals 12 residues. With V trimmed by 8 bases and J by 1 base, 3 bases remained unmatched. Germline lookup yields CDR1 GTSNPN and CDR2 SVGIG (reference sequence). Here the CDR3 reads CASSGGSYEQYF. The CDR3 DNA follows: TGTGCCAGCAGCGGGGGGTCCTACGAGCAGTACTTC.

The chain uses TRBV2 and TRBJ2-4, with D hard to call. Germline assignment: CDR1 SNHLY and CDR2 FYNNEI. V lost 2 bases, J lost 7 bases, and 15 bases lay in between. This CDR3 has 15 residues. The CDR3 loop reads CASSERPSLGNIQYF. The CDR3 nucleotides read TGTGCCAGCAGTGAACGTCCCAGTTTGGGGAACATTCAGTACTTC. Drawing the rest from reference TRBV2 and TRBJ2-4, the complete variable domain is EPEVTQTPSHQVTQMGQEVILRCVPISNHLYFYWYRQILGQKVEFLVSFYNNEISEKSEIFDDQFSVERPDGSNFTLKIRSTKLEDSAMYFCASSERPSLGNIQYFGAGTRLSVL.

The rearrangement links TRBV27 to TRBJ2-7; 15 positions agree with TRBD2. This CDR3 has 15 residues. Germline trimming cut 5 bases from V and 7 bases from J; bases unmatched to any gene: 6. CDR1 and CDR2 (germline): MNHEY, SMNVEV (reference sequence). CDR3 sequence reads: CASSPPGLAGGEQYF. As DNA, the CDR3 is TGTGCCAGCAGTCCGCCGGGACTAGCGGGGGGTGAGCAGTACTTC.

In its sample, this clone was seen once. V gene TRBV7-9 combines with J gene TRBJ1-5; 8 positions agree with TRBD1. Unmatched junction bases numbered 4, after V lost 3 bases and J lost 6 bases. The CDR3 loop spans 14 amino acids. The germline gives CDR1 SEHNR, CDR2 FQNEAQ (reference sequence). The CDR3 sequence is CASSFDRGFQPQHF. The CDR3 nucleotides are TGTGCCAGCAGCTTCGACAGGGGCTTTCAGCCCCAGCATTTT.

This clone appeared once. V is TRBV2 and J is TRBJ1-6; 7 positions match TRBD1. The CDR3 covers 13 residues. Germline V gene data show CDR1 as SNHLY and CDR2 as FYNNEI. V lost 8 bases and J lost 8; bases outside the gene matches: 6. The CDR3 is CASQQGPDSPLHF. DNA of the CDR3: TGTGCCAGCCAACAGGGGCCGGATTCACCCCTCCACTTT.

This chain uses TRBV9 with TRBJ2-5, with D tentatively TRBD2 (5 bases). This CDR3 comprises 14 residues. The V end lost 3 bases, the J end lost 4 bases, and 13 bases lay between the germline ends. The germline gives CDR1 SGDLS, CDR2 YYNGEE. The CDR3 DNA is TGTGCCAGCAGCGGAACCGGACTGGGAGAGACCCAGTACTTC. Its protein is CASSGTGLGETQYF.

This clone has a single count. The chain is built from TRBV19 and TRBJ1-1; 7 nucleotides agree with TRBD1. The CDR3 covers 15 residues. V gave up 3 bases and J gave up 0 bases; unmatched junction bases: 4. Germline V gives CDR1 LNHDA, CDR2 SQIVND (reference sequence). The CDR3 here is CASSINTGVNTEAFF. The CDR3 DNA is TGTGCCAGTAGTATCAATACAGGGGTGAACACTGAAGCTTTCTTT.

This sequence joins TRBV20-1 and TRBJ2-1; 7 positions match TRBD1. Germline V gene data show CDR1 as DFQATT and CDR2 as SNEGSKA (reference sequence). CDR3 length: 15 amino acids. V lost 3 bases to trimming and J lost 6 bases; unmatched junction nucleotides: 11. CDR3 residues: CSASGADRVGNEQFF. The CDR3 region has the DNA TGCAGTGCTAGTGGGGCCGACAGGGTGGGCAATGAGCAGTTCTTC.

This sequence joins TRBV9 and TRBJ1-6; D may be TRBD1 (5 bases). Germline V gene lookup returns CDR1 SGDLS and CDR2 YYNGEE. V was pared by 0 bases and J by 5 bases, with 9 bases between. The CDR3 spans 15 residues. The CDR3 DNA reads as TGTGCCAGCAGCGTAGAGGGGTTACATAATTCACCCCTCCACTTT. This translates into CASSVEGLHNSPLHF. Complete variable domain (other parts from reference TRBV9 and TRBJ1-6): DSGVTQTPKHLITATGQRVTLRCSPRSGDLSVYWYQQSLDQGLQFLIQYYNGEERAKGNILERFSAQQFPDLHSELNLSSLELGDSALYFCASSVEGLHNSPLHFGNGTRLTVT.